The T cell receptor (beta chain) described here comes from a study of blood T cell repertoires in COVID-19. Overall study context: The origin of the acute and convalescent COVID-19 samples was the United States, Italy and Spain.

For this clone: A junction boundary mismatches the germline segment, possibly from a read error.

Methods used by the authors: Scientists estimated how many nucleated cells there were by amplifying reference gene primers. Sequenced by immunoSEQ multiplex PCR; TCRdb stores in-frame clones only, minus some. V, J and clone size were drawn from that table, and D and trimming were deduced from the DNA. The sample includes about 97,000 clones, about 92% seen only once; the top ten take more than 5%. The sequencing input was peripheral blood. The TCR comes from a man aged 50 to 60 with active COVID-19.

The CDR3 here is CASSLEGSDRDTEAFF. DNA for the CDR3: TGCGCCAGCAGTTTGGAGGGCTCCGACAGGGATACTGAAGCTTTCTTT. The V call is TRBV5-1, the J call TRBJ1-1; 7 bases are shared with TRBD1. CDR1 SGHRS and CDR2 YFSETQ come from the germline V gene. The CDR3 is made up of 16 amino acids.